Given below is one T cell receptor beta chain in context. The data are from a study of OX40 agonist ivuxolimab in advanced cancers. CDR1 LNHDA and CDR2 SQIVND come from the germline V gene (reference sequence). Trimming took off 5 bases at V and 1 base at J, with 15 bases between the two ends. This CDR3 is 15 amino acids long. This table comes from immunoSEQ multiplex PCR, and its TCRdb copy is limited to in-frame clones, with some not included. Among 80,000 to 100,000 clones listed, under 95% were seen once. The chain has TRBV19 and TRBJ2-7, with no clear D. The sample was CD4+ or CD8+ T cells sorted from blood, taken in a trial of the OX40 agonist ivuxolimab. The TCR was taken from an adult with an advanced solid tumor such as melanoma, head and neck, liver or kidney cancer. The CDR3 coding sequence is TGTGCCAGTAGTTCCAGCCACTCTTCATCCTACGAGCAGTACTTC. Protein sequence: CASSSSHSSSYEQYF.